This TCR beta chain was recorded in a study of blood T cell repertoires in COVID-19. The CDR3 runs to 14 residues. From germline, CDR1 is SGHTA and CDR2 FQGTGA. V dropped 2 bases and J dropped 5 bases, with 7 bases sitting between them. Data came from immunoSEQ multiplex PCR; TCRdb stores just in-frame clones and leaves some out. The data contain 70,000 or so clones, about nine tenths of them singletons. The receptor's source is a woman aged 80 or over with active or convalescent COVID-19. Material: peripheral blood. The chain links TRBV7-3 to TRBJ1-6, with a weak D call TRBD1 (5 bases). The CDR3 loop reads CASSLDRNNSPLHF. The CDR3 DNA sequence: TGTGCCAGCAGCTTAGACAGAAATAATTCACCCCTCCACTTT.